This is a list of T cell receptor beta chains from one sample in a study of spatial heterogeneity in lung cancer. TCRdb analysed the 5' RACE reads with MiXCR anew, one entry per CDR3 protein. Of over a thousand distinct CDR3 sequences detected, more than 9% appear once; the ten largest clones hold approximately 28%. Sequenced material: lung tumor tissue, taken at surgery. The receptors shown here come from a female donor with early-stage non-small cell lung cancer. Each CDR3 is given with its conserved first and last residue. The D gene is left open where the match is weak. Size is omitted from some rows. Given values are once, few, many or a class for expanded clones.

>TRBJ2-3|TRBD2|12|many|TRBV10-3
TGTGCCATGAATAGCGGGGCAGATACGCAGTATTTT
CAMNSGADTQYF
>TRBJ2-6|-|16|large|TRBV12-3/TRBV12-4
TGTGCCAGCAGTTTAGCGCTAGGGGCTGGGGCCAACGTCCTGACTTTC
CASSLALGAGANVLTF
>TRBJ1-4|TRBD1|15|large|TRBV20-1
TGCAGTGCTAAAACCGAGGGACAGGGTAACGAAAAACTGTTTTTT
CSAKTEGQGNEKLFF
>TRBJ2-7|TRBD2|15|few|TRBV20-1
TGCAGTGCTAGAGATCTCCGGAAGGCGGGGGACGAGCAGTGCTTC
CSARDLRKAGDEQCF
>TRBJ2-3|-|13|medium-sized|TRBV5-1
TGCGCCAGCAGGTCCAGGGGTTCGGATACGCAGTATTTT
CASRSRGSDTQYF
>TRBJ2-3|-|13|large|TRBV7-2
TGTGCCAGCAGCTTATCAATGCTAGATACGCAGTATTTT
CASSLSMLDTQYF
>TRBJ2-1|-|13|medium-sized|TRBV20-1
TGCAGTGCTAATGGGGCTAGATCCAATGAGCAGTTCTTC
CSANGARSNEQFF
>TRBJ2-7|TRBD2|16|large|TRBV29-1
TGCAGCGTTGTCAGGGTAGGGCCTAGCGGGAGATACGAGCAGTACTTC
CSVVRVGPSGRYEQYF
>TRBJ2-1|TRBD1|17|-|TRBV3-1
TGTGCCAGCAGTCAGGCTACGACAGGGGACGGGTTCGATGAGCAGTTCTTC
CASSQATTGDGFDEQFF
>TRBJ2-5|-|11|-|TRBV6-6
TGTGCCAGCACGCTTGGCGAGACCCAGTACTTC
CASTLGETQYF
>TRBJ2-1|TRBD2|15|-|TRBV7-3
TGTGCCAGCAGCCCGGGACTAGCGGAATACAATGAGCAGTTCTTC
CASSPGLAEYNEQFF
>TRBJ1-6|-|14|-|TRBV10-3
TGTGCCATCAGTCAACCCGTGGAGAATTCACCCCTCCACTTT
CAISQPVENSPLHF
>TRBJ2-3|-|12|medium-sized|TRBV3-1
TGTGCCAGCAGCCAAATGGCAGATACGCAGTATTTT
CASSQMADTQYF
>TRBJ1-2|-|15|medium-sized|TRBV18
TGTGCCAGCTCACCGCTTAGTCAGGACAGCTATGGCTACACCTTC
CASSPLSQDSYGYTF
>TRBJ1-2|-|14|few|TRBV5-1
TGCGCCAGCAGCTGGGGCGGGACTGACTATGGCTACACCTTC
CASSWGGTDYGYTF
>TRBJ2-1|-|12|-|TRBV28
TGTGCCAGCAGTTTGCAGAGCAATGAGCAGTTCTTC
CASSLQSNEQFF
>TRBJ2-5|-|12|large|TRBV20-1
TGCAGTGCTAGAGATGATAGTAGCGTCCAGTACTTC
CSARDDSSVQYF
>TRBJ2-7|-|16|large|TRBV20-1
TGCAGTGCTAGTAGTTTGGCGGCCCGAGGCCCGTACGAGCAGTACTTC
CSASSLAARGPYEQYF
>TRBJ2-5|TRBD2|16|large|TRBV5-6
TGTGCCAGCAGCCCAATACTAGCGGGGGTACAAGAGACCCAGTACTTC
CASSPILAGVQETQYF
>TRBJ2-7|TRBD1|15|medium-sized|TRBV6-5
TGTGCCAGCAGCCTAATGGGGACAGGGGGCCTTAGTCAGTACTTC
CASSLMGTGGLSQYF
>TRBJ2-3|TRBD2|16|medium-sized|TRBV7-6
TGTGCCAGCAGCTTAGAAGCGGGAGCCCCGACAGATACGCAGTATTTT
CASSLEAGAPTDTQYF
>TRBJ2-2|-|14|-|TRBV6-2/TRBV6-3
TGTGCCAGCAGTTATAGGGCGAACACCGGGGAGCTGTTTTTT
CASSYRANTGELFF
>TRBJ2-7|-|14|medium-sized|TRBV4-3
TGCGCCAGCAGCTTAGCAGCATCGGGCGACGAGCAGTACTTC
CASSLAASGDEQYF
>TRBJ2-1|TRBD2|14|-|TRBV7-2
TGTGCCAACCTACTAGCGGGAGGTGTAAATGAGCAGTTCTTC
CANLLAGGVNEQFF
>TRBJ2-5|TRBD1|20|-|TRBV23-1
TGCGCCAGCAGTCAAGCCCTCCCCGGGACAGGGGTTGGAGGACAAGAGACCCAGTACTTC
CASSQALPGTGVGGQETQYF
>TRBJ2-7|-|15|medium-sized|TRBV5-1
TGCGCCAGCAGTTCCTCGACGGGGCGCCCCTACGAGCAGTACTTC
CASSSSTGRPYEQYF
>TRBJ1-3|-|16|-|TRBV5-1
TGCGCCAGCAGCAACGACCCTCTAGGCTCTGGAAACACCATATATTTT
CASSNDPLGSGNTIYF
>TRBJ2-7|-|16|-|TRBV11-2
TGTGCCAGCAGCTTAGACGGGGATCGCCATAGTGACGAGCAGTACTTC
CASSLDGDRHSDEQYF
>TRBJ2-1|-|16|-|TRBV18
TGTGCCAGCTCACCAGACGGGGGTGCCTCCTACAATGAGCAGTTCTTC
CASSPDGGASYNEQFF
>TRBJ1-2|-|13|medium-sized|TRBV7-9
TGTGCCAGCAGCTTAGACGGGAACTATGGCTACACCTTC
CASSLDGNYGYTF
>TRBJ2-1|-|14|few|TRBV7-8
TGTGCCAGCAGCCCCCTACTAGAATCGGATGAGCAGTTCTTC
CASSPLLESDEQFF
>TRBJ2-2|-|15|medium-sized|TRBV19
TGTGCCAGTAGTATCTCGGGAACGAGGACCGGGGAGCTGTTTTTT
CASSISGTRTGELFF
>TRBJ2-3|-|14|-|TRBV20-1
TGCAGTGCCCTCGTGGGAGATGTTTCAGATACGCAGTATTTT
CSALVGDVSDTQYF
>TRBJ2-5|-|13|few|TRBV14
TGTGCCAGCAGCCCAGAACAGGGAGAGACCCAGTACTTC
CASSPEQGETQYF
>TRBJ1-1|-|15|medium-sized|TRBV18
TGTGCCAGCTCTGGCCGGGACAAGTTGAACACTGAAGCTTTCTTT
CASSGRDKLNTEAFF
>TRBJ2-5|-|14|large|TRBV6-5
TGTGCCAGCAGTTACGCCCCGGGGCGAGAGACCCAGTACTTC
CASSYAPGRETQYF
>TRBJ2-7|TRBD1|15|few|TRBV7-6
TGTGCCAGCAGCTTAGCGACAGGGGGCGGTTACGAGCAGTACTTC
CASSLATGGGYEQYF
>TRBJ2-5|-|16|medium-sized|TRBV7-9
TGTGCCAGCAGCCTGGGGGGCGGGGGCCTCCAAGAGACCCAGTACTTC
CASSLGGGGLQETQYF
>TRBJ2-1|-|13|few|TRBV30
TGTGCCTGGCAGGCCCTGCACGACAATGAGCAGTTCTTC
CAWQALHDNEQFF
>TRBJ2-7|TRBD1|16|medium-sized|TRBV27
TGTGCCAGCAGTACCTGGACAGGGGGTCTTTCCTACGAGCAGTACTTC
CASSTWTGGLSYEQYF
>TRBJ2-2|TRBD2|17|medium-sized|TRBV10-3
TGTGCCATCAGCGAAGGGACTAGCGGGAAGAACACCGGGGAGCTGTTTTTT
CAISEGTSGKNTGELFF
>TRBJ2-4|TRBD1|18|medium-sized|TRBV15
TGTGCCACCAGCAGATCGGGACCGGGACAGAAGGCCAAAAACATTCAGTACTTC
CATSRSGPGQKAKNIQYF
>TRBJ1-2|-|13|medium-sized|TRBV19
TGTGCCAGTAGTATTGATAGCTTCTATGGCTACACCTTC
CASSIDSFYGYTF